This TCR beta chain was identified in a study of blood T cell repertoires in COVID-19. Study-level background: Samples came from the United States, Italy and Spain, spanning acute and convalescent COVID-19. PBMCs, B-cell-depleted T cells, or T cells provided the cDNA or gDNA that made up the material.

How the authors handled the data: Reference gene primers were amplified, and this amplification served to estimate nucleated cell counts. Profiling relied on immunoSEQ multiplex PCR, and the TCRdb table lists in-frame clones only, not all of them. V, J and clone size are those of that table, while D and trimming were read from the DNA. The table has about 16,000 clones, around 90% seen once; the top ten hold 20% to 25%. Trimming took 8 bases from V and 8 from J, leaving 16 bases between them. The CDR3 covers 13 residues. Germline CDR1 reads MNHEY; CDR2 reads SMNVEV (reference sequence). The sequenced sample consisted of peripheral blood. The TCR originated in a man aged 55 to 70 with acute or convalescent COVID-19. The V gene is TRBV27, the J gene TRBJ2-1; TRBD2 is a possible D gene (7 bases). Here the CDR3 reads CASGGGPGDEQFF. The CDR3 nucleotides are TGTGCCAGCGGGGGGGGCCCTGGTGATGAGCAGTTCTTC.